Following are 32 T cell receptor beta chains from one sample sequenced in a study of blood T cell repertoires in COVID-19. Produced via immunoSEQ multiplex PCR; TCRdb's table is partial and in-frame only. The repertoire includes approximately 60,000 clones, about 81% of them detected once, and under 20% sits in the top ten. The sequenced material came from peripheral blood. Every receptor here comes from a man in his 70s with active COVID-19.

The CDR3 here is CASSRGGYGYTF. CDR3 in DNA: TGTGCCAGTAGTAGAGGGGGCTATGGCTACACCTTC. The chain carries TRBV19 and TRBJ1-2, with D maybe TRBD1 (6 bases). The V end was cut by 4 bases, the J end by 4 bases, with 7 bases between. The CDR3 has 12 amino acids. Germline loops: CDR1 LNHDA, CDR2 SQIVND (reference sequence). Full variable domain (missing parts from reference TRBV19 and TRBJ1-2): DGGITQSPKYLFRKEGQNVTLSCEQNLNHDAMYWYRQDPGQGLRLIYYSQIVNDFQKGDIAEGYSVSREKKESFPLTVTSAQKNPTAFYLCASSRGGYGYTFGSGTRLTVV.

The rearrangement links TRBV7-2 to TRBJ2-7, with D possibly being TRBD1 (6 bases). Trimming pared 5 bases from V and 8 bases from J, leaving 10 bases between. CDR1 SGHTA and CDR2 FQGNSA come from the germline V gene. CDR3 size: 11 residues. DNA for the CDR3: TGTGCCAGCAGCAACCAGGGGCAGCAGTACTTC. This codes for CASSNQGQQYF.

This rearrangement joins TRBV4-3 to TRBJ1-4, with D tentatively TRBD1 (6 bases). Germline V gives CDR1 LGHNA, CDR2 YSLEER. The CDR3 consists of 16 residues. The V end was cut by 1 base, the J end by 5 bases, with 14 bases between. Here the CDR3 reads CASSQVSGVPNEKLFF. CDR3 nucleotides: TGCGCCAGCAGCCAAGTGTCAGGGGTACCAAATGAAAAACTGTTTTTT.

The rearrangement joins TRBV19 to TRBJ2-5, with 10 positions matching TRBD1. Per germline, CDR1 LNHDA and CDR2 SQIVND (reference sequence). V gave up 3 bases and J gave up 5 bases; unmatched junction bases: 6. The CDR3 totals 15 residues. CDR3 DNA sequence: TGTGCCAGTAGTATGAGACAGGGGGCTGAGGAGACCCAGTACTTC. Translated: CASSMRQGAEETQYF.

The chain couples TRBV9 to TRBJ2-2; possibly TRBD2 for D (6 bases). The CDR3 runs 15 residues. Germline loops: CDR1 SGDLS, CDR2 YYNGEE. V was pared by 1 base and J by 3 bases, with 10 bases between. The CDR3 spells CASSVTGRDTGELFF. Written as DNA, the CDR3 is TGTGCCAGCAGCGTAACCGGGAGAGACACCGGGGAGCTGTTTTTT.

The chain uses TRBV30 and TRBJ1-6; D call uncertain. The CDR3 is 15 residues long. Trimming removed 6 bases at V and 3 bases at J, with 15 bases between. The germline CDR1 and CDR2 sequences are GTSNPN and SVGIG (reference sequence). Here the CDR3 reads CACDSAGGYNSPLHF. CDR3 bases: TGTGCCTGTGATAGTGCGGGCGGCTATAATTCACCCCTCCACTTT.

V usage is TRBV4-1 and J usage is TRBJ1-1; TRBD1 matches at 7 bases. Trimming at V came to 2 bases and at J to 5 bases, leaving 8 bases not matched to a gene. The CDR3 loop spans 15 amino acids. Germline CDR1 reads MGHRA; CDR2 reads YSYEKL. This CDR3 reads CASSQLEGARTEAFF. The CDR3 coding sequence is TGCGCCAGCAGCCAATTGGAGGGGGCGAGGACTGAAGCTTTCTTT.

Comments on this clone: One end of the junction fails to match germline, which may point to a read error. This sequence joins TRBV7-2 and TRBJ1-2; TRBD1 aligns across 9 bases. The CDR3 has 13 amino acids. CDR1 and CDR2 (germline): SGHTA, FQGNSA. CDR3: CASRQTGGGGYIF. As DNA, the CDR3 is TGTGCCAGCAGACAAACAGGGGGCGGTGGCTACATCTTC. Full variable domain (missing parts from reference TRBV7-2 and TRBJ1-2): GAGVSQSPSNKVTEKGKDVELRCDPISGHTALYWYRQSLGQGLEFLIYFQGNSAPDKSGLPSDRFSAERTGGSVSTLTIQRTQQEDSAVYLCASRQTGGGGYIFGSGTRLTVV.

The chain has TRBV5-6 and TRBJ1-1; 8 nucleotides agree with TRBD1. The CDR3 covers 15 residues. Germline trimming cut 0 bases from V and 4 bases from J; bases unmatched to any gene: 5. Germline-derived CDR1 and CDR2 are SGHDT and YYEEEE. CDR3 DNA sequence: TGTGCCAGCAGCTTGGTCGACAGGGGACGCACTGAAGCTTTCTTT. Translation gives CASSLVDRGRTEAFF.

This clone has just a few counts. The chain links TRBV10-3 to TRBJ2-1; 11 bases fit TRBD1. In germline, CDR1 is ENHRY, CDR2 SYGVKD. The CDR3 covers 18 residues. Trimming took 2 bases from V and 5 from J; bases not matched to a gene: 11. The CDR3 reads CAISESFLPGQGDNEQFF. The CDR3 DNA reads TGTGCCATCAGTGAGAGTTTCTTGCCGGGACAGGGGGACAATGAGCAGTTCTTC.

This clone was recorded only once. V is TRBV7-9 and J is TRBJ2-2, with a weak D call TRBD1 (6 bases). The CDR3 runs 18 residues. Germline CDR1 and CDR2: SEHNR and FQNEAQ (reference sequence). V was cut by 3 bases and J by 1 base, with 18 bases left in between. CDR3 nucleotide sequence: TGTGCCAGCAGCTTCCTACTCAAATGGACAGTGAACACCGGGGAGCTGTTTTTT. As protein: CASSFLLKWTVNTGELFF.

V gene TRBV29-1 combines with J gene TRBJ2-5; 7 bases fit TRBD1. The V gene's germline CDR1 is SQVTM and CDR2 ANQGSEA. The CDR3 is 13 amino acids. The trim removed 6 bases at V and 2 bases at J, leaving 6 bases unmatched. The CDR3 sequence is CSVARGNQETQYF. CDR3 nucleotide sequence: TGCAGCGTCGCCAGGGGGAATCAAGAGACCCAGTACTTC. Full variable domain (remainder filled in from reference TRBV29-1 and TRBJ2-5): SAVISQKPSRDICQRGTSLTIQCQVDSQVTMMFWYRQQPGQSLTLIATANQGSEATYESGFVIDKFPISRPNLTFSTLTVSNMSPEDSSIYLCSVARGNQETQYFGPGTRLLVL.

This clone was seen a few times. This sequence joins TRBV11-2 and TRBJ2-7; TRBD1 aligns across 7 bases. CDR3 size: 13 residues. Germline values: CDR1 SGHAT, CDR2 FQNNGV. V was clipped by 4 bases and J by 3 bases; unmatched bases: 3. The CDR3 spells CASSSGGFYEQYF. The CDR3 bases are TGTGCCAGCAGCTCAGGGGGATTCTACGAGCAGTACTTC.

The chain's CDR3 is CASSQDREYNSPLHF. In DNA, the CDR3 is TGCGCCAGCAGCCAAGACCGGGAATATAATTCACCCCTCCACTTT. The chain carries TRBV4-3 and TRBJ1-6; D ambiguous. The CDR3 covers 15 residues. The V gene lost 0 bases and the J gene lost 4 bases, with 7 bases spanning the gap. CDR1 is LGHNA and CDR2 is YSLEER in the germline V gene.

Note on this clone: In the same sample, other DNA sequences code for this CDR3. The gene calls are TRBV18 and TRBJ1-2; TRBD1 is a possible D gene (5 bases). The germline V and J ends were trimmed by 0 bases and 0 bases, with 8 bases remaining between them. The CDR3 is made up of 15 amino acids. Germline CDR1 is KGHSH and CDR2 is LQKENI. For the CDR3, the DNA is TGTGCCAGCTCACCACCGCAGGGTTCTAACTATGGCTACACCTTC. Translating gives CASSPPQGSNYGYTF.

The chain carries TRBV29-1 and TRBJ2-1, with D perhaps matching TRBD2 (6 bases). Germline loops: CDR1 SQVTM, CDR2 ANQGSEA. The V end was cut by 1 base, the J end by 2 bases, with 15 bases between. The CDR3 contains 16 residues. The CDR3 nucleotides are TGCAGCGTTGAAGGGGGAGGCGGGTTTACCTACAATGAGCAGTTCTTC. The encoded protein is CSVEGGGGFTYNEQFF.

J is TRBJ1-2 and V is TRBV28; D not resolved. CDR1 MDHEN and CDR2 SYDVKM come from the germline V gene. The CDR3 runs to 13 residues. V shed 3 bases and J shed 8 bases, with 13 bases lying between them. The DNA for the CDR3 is TGTGCCAGCAGTTTTGAACGGCCCGGGGGCTACACCTTC. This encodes CASSFERPGGYTF.

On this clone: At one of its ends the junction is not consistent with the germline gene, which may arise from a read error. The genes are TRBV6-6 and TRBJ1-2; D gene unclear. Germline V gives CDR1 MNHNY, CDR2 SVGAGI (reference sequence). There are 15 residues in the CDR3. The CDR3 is CASRYFRLGDYGYTF. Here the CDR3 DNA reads TGTGCCAGCAGGTACTTCCGGTTGGGCGACTATGGCTACACCTTC.

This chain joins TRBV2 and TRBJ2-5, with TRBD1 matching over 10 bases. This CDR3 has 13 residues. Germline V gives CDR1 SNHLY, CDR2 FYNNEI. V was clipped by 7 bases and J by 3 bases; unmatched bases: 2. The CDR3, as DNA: TGTGCCAGCAAGGGGACAGGGGAAGAGACCCAGTACTTC. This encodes CASKGTGEETQYF.

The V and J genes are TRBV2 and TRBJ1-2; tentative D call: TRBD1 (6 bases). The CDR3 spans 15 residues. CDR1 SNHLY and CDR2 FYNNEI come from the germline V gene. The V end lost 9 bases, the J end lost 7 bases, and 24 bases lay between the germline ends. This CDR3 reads CARTQRTGISGGYTF. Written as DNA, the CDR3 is TGTGCCAGAACACAGAGAACAGGGATAAGCGGTGGCTACACCTTC.

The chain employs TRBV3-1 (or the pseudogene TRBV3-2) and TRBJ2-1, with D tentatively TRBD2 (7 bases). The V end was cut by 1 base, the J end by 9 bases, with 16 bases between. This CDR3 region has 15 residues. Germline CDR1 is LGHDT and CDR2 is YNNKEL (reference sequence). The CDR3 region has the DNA TGTGCCAGCAGCCAAGGAGGGAGGGGGATTGGTGAGCAGTTCTTC. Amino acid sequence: CASSQGGRGIGEQFF.

Here the CDR3 DNA reads TGTGCCAGCAGACTCGGACAGGGGGGAACCGGGGAGCTGTTTTTT. This encodes CASRLGQGGTGELFF. This rearrangement joins TRBV3-1 (or the pseudogene TRBV3-2) to TRBJ2-2, with 10 nucleotides matching TRBD1. Per germline, CDR1 LGHDT and CDR2 YNNKEL (reference sequence). The trim removed 6 bases at V and 5 bases at J, leaving 6 bases unmatched. The CDR3 is 15 amino acids.

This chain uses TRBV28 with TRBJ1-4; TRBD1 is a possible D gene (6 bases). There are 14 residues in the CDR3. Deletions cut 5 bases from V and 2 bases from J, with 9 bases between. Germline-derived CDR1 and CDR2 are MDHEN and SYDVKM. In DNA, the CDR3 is TGTGCCAGCAGTCACAGGGCGACTAATGAAAAACTGTTTTTT. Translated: CASSHRATNEKLFF.

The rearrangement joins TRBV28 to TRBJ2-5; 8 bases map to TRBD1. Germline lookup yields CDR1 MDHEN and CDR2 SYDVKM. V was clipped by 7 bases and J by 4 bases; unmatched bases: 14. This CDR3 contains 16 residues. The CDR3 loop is CASTSGGGWRRETQYF. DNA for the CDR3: TGTGCCAGCACCTCAGGGGGCGGGTGGAGGCGAGAGACCCAGTACTTC.

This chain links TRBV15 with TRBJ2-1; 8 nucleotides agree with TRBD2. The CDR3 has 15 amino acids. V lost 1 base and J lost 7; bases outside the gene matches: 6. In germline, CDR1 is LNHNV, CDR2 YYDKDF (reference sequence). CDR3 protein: CATSRGRGRSNEQFF. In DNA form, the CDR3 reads TGTGCCACCAGCAGAGGTCGCGGGAGGTCAAATGAGCAGTTCTTC.

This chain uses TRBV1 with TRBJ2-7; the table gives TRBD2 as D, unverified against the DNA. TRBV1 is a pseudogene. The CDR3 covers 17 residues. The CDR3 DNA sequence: TGCACCAGCAGCCAACCCCTCGAGGGCCTGAGCTCCTACGAGCAGTACTTC. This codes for CTSSQPLEGLSSYEQYF.

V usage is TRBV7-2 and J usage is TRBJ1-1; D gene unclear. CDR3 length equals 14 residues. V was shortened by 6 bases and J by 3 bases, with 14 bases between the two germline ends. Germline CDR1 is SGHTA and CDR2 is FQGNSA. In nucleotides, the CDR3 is TGTGCCAGCAGAGACCTCGTACGGGACACTGAAGCTTTCTTT. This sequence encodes CASRDLVRDTEAFF.

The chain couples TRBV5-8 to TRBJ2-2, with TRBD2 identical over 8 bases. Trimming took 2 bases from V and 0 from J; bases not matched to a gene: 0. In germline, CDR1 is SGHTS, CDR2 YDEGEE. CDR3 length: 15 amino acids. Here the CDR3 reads CASSFSGTNTGELFF. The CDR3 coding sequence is TGTGCCAGCAGCTTTAGCGGGACGAACACCGGGGAGCTGTTTTTT.

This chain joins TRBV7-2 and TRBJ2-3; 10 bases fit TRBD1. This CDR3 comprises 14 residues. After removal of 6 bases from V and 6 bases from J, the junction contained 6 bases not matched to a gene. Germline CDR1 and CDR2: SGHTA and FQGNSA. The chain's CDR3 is CASSWGQGMDTQYF. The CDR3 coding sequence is TGTGCCAGCAGTTGGGGACAGGGGATGGATACGCAGTATTTT.

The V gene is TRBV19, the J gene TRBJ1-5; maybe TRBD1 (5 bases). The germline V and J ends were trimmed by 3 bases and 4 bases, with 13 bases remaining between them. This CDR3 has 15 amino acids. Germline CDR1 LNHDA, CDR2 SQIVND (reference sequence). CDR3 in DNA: TGTGCCAGTAGTATCGCCCAGGGCCTAAATCAGCCCCAGCATTTT. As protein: CASSIAQGLNQPQHF.

The CDR3 loop reads CSGRQGNTEAFF. The CDR3 DNA reads TGCAGCGGTCGACAGGGGAACACTGAAGCTTTCTTT. The chain carries TRBV29-1 and TRBJ1-1; TRBD1 matches 7 bases. V shed 7 bases, J shed 1 base, and the junction held 3 bases outside the gene matches. The germline CDR1 and CDR2 sequences are SQVTM and ANQGSEA. This CDR3 has 12 residues.

CDR3 DNA: TGTGCCACCAGTGCTCAACGTAGCGCAGGGGGGGGCTACACCTTC. As protein: CATSAQRSAGGGYTF. The genes are TRBV24-1 and TRBJ1-2; 7 positions agree with TRBD1. V trimming: 5 bases; J trimming: 8 bases; junction bases outside the gene matches: 13. Germline V gene sequence: CDR1 KGHDR, CDR2 SFDVKD. CDR3 length: 15 residues.